A single sample gave rise to the 24 T cell receptor beta chains below, sequenced in a study of response to subunit inactivated influenza vaccine. A single record per CDR3 protein comes from TCRdb applying MiXCR to the RT-PCR reads. The table includes about 650,000 distinct CDR3 sequences, 15% to 19% detected once. This specimen consisted of PBMCs from blood, obtained 12 days after vaccination. Receptors were obtained from a man aged 45-60 years who received an inactivated influenza vaccine.

J is TRBJ1-2 and V is TRBV4-3, with TRBD1 matching over 10 bases. Germline V gives CDR1 LGHNA, CDR2 YSLEER. With V trimmed by 4 bases and J by 7 bases, 12 bases remained unmatched. This CDR3 spans 16 amino acids. CDR3 in DNA: TGCGCCAGCAGCCCGCGAGGACAGGGGGGTTTGGTTGGCTACACCTTC. Its protein is CASSPRGQGGLVGYTF.

The CDR3 reads CSVGGRGTTETQYF. The CDR3 DNA reads TGCAGCGTTGGGGGCAGGGGGACCACGGAGACCCAGTACTTC. The gene calls are TRBV29-1 and TRBJ2-5, with 7 positions matching TRBD1. After removal of 4 bases from V and 5 bases from J, the junction contained 10 bases not matched to a gene. Germline CDR1 is SQVTM and CDR2 is ANQGSEA. The CDR3 length is 14 residues.

This rearrangement joins TRBV7-2 to TRBJ2-2; D unresolved. The CDR3 extends over 15 amino acids. CDR1 and CDR2 (germline): SGHTA, FQGNSA. V lost 2 bases and J lost 3, with 10 bases in between. The CDR3 spells CASSLMSGYTGELFF. The CDR3 region has the DNA TGTGCCAGCAGCTTAATGTCGGGTTACACCGGGGAGCTGTTTTTT.

J is TRBJ1-1 and V is TRBV12-3 or TRBV12-4; D is ambiguous. CDR3 length: 13 residues. With 6 bases removed from V and 0 bases from J, the gap between germline ends came to 8 bases. Here the CDR3 reads CASSSRMNTEAFF. The CDR3 DNA sequence: TGTGCCAGCAGCTCCAGGATGAACACTGAAGCTTTCTTT.

This clonotype has just a few counts. The J gene is TRBJ1-1, the V gene TRBV12-3 or TRBV12-4; D remains unclear. Trimming left V 6 bases short and J 3 bases short, with 20 bases between. This CDR3 has 16 amino acids. Here the CDR3 DNA reads TGTGCCAGCAGCTCGCTACCCATGGCTCTCCACACTGAAGCTTTCTTT. It codes for CASSSLPMALHTEAFF.

The genes are TRBV6-6 and TRBJ1-5, with 10 bases lining up with TRBD1. Trimming cost V 6 bases and J 16 bases; bases outside gene matches: 6. Looked up from germline, CDR1 is MNHNY and CDR2 is SVGAGI (reference sequence). CDR3 length: 11 amino acids. CDR3 nucleotide sequence: TGTGCCAGCAGCCGGGACAGGGGATTTCATTTT. It translates to CASSRDRGFHF.

The CDR3 sequence: CASSKTVPRETQYF. The CDR3 DNA reads TGTGCCAGCAGTAAAACAGTCCCCAGGGAGACCCAGTACTTC. The chain links TRBV28 to TRBJ2-5; unclear D gene. The germline gives CDR1 MDHEN, CDR2 SYDVKM. Trimming shortened V by 5 bases and J by 5 bases, and 15 bases separated the two germline ends. The CDR3 is 14 amino acids.

This clonotype was detected only a few times. CDR3 in amino acids: CSVVLQGKVHEQFF. In DNA, the CDR3 is TGCAGCGTTGTCTTGCAGGGAAAGGTTCACGAGCAGTTCTTC. The chain employs TRBV29-1 and TRBJ2-1; maybe TRBD1 (5 bases). Germline assignment: CDR1 SQVTM and CDR2 ANQGSEA. V was cut by 4 bases and J by 10 bases, with 20 bases left in between. The CDR3 is 14 residues long.

In this sample, this clonotype turned up a few times. The rearrangement joins TRBV20-1 to TRBJ2-7; tentatively, D is TRBD1 (5 bases). V lost 6 bases, J lost 2 bases, and 11 bases lay in between. CDR3 size: 12 residues. Germline assignment: CDR1 DFQATT and CDR2 SNEGSKA (reference sequence). For the CDR3, the DNA is TGCAGTGCCGAACGACAGCCCTACGAGCAGTACTTC. Protein sequence: CSAERQPYEQYF.

The table lists this clonotype with a few counts. The chain has TRBV4-3 and TRBJ2-3, with D perhaps matching TRBD1 or TRBD2 (5 bases each). The CDR3 extends over 15 amino acids. Germline V lookup: CDR1 LGHNA, CDR2 YSLEER. Trimming stripped 0 bases from V and 3 bases from J, with 10 bases between. This CDR3 reads CASSQDRWGTDTQYF. The CDR3 DNA follows: TGCGCCAGCAGCCAAGATCGGTGGGGGACAGATACGCAGTATTTT.

This clonotype occurred a few times. CDR3 sequence (DNA): TGCAGTGCTAGTGCCAGCGGGGTGAATGAGCAGTTCTTC. It codes for CSASASGVNEQFF. The chain links TRBV20-1 to TRBJ2-1, with 7 bases fitting TRBD2. J lost 7 bases, V lost 3 bases, and 6 bases had no gene match. Germline assignment: CDR1 DFQATT and CDR2 SNEGSKA (reference sequence). The CDR3 runs to 13 residues.

The gene calls are TRBV29-1 and TRBJ2-3; D is unclear. This CDR3 has 13 residues. V was shortened by 6 bases and J by 3 bases, with 13 bases between the two germline ends. Germline values: CDR1 SQVTM, CDR2 ANQGSEA. This chain's CDR3 is CSVRQRLTDTQYF. The CDR3 DNA reads as TGCAGCGTCCGACAAAGATTGACAGATACGCAGTATTTT.

This clonotype was seen a handful of times. V usage is TRBV7-2 and J usage is TRBJ1-6; D may be TRBD1 (5 bases). The V gene's germline CDR1 is SGHTA and CDR2 FQGNSA. V gave up 5 bases and J gave up 7 bases, with 15 bases separating them. The CDR3 spans 15 residues. The CDR3 region is CASSIVGDRNSPLHF. CDR3 DNA: TGTGCCAGCAGCATAGTGGGGGACCGGAATTCACCCCTCCACTTT.

This clonotype has more than one count but fewer than ten. The J gene is TRBJ1-1, the V gene TRBV18; the D is unclear. This CDR3 is 14 amino acids long. The germline V and J ends were trimmed by 0 bases and 3 bases, with 8 bases remaining between them. In germline, CDR1 is KGHSH, CDR2 LQKENI. The CDR3 DNA sequence: TGTGCCAGCTCACCACCGTCCGGGGACACTGAAGCTTTCTTT. This translates into CASSPPSGDTEAFF.

The table lists this clonotype with a few counts. The gene calls are TRBV6-2 or TRBV6-3 and TRBJ2-5; D tentatively fits TRBD1 or TRBD2 (5 bases each). The CDR3 covers 13 residues. Trimming cost V 6 bases and J 4 bases, with 12 bases left between them. In germline, CDR1 is MNHEY, CDR2 SVGEGT. The CDR3 DNA follows: TGTGCCAGCAGCAATGCAGGGAGAGAGACCCAGTACTTC. Amino acid sequence: CASSNAGRETQYF.

This rearrangement joins TRBV6-5 to TRBJ2-7, with D possibly being TRBD1 (6 bases). The CDR3 is 16 amino acids. Per the germline V gene, CDR1 is MNHEY and CDR2 is SVGAGI. Trimming pared 0 bases from V and 2 bases from J, leaving 14 bases between. The CDR3: CASSYSTGRTPYEQYF. As DNA, the CDR3 is TGTGCCAGCAGTTACTCTACAGGGCGAACCCCCTACGAGCAGTACTTC.

V is TRBV4-3 and J is TRBJ2-7, with a possible D match to TRBD1 (7 bases). The CDR3 loop spans 15 amino acids. Germline CDR1 reads LGHNA; CDR2 reads YSLEER. Trimming took 4 bases from V and 4 from J, leaving 17 bases between them. CDR3 nucleotide sequence: TGCGCCAGCAGCCTAATGGCGGGACAGCCTTACGAGCAGTACTTC. Its protein product is CASSLMAGQPYEQYF.

The genes are TRBV20-1 and TRBJ2-2; 7 bases agree with TRBD2. J was trimmed by 6 bases and V by 1 base; bases with no gene match: 11. The germline CDR1 and CDR2 sequences are DFQATT and SNEGSKA (reference sequence). CDR3 length equals 16 residues. The CDR3 nucleotides are TGCAGTGCTAGAGCCGGCGCGGGAGTTACGGCCGGGGAGCTGTTTTTT. This encodes CSARAGAGVTAGELFF.

The J gene is TRBJ2-7, the V gene TRBV6-1; 7 bases are a match to TRBD1. The V and J ends lost 5 bases and 2 bases, in that order; junction bases with no gene match: 6. The germline V gene encodes CDR1 MNHNS and CDR2 SASEGT. This CDR3 is 14 amino acids long. The CDR3 protein is CASSRTGFTYEQYF. The CDR3 DNA is TGTGCCAGCAGTCGGACAGGCTTCACCTACGAGCAGTACTTC.

This clonotype was detected only a few times. The V gene is TRBV11-2, the J gene TRBJ2-3; 16 bases agree with TRBD2. CDR3 length equals 19 residues. CDR1 SGHAT and CDR2 FQNNGV come from the germline V gene. V dropped 5 bases and J dropped 3; count of bases not matched to a gene: 11. The CDR3 DNA reads TGTGCCAGCAGCCCGGGGACTAGCGGGGGGGCATGGAGTACAGATACGCAGTATTTT. Its translation: CASSPGTSGGAWSTDTQYF. The full variable domain, completed using reference TRBV11-2 and TRBJ2-3, is EAGVAQSPRYKIIEKRQSVAFWCNPISGHATLYWYQQILGQGPKLLIQFQNNGVVDDSQLPKDRFSAERLKGVDSTLKIQPAKLEDSAVYLCASSPGTSGGAWSTDTQYFGPGTRLTVL.

This sequence joins TRBV20-1 and TRBJ1-1; D is unresolved. V dropped 5 bases and J dropped 7 bases, with 14 bases sitting between them. Germline V gene sequence: CDR1 DFQATT, CDR2 SNEGSKA (reference sequence). This CDR3 has 12 amino acids. As DNA, the CDR3 is TGCAGTGCTGGTTTGGGGTCGTATGAAGCTTTCTTT. Residues: CSAGLGSYEAFF.

This clonotype was found many times. The chain couples TRBV7-2 to TRBJ1-4; D is unclear. This CDR3 has 16 amino acids. The germline CDR1 and CDR2 sequences are SGHTA and FQGNSA. V was shortened by 5 bases and J by 2 bases, with 15 bases between the two germline ends. The CDR3 DNA is TGTGCCAGCAGCGAACGTCCTGGTCCGACTAATGAAAAACTGTTTTTT. It yields the protein CASSERPGPTNEKLFF.

The chain recombines TRBV7-6 with TRBJ1-4; D ambiguous. The CDR3 has 14 residues. Germline V lookup: CDR1 SGHVS, CDR2 FNYEAQ. The V gene lost 6 bases and the J gene lost 0 bases, with 8 bases spanning the gap. DNA for the CDR3: TGTGCCAGCAGGGCCACGACAACTAATGAAAAACTGTTTTTT. This translates into CASRATTTNEKLFF.

The chain is built from TRBV10-2 and TRBJ2-2; TRBD2 agrees at 11 bases. The CDR3 totals 15 residues. Germline loops: CDR1 WSHSY, CDR2 SAAADI. The ends lost 6 bases at V and 4 bases at J; junction bases unmatched: 4. Here the CDR3 DNA reads TGCGCCAGCAGAATAGCGGGGGGGCCCACCGGGGAGCTGTTTTTT. Translated: CASRIAGGPTGELFF.